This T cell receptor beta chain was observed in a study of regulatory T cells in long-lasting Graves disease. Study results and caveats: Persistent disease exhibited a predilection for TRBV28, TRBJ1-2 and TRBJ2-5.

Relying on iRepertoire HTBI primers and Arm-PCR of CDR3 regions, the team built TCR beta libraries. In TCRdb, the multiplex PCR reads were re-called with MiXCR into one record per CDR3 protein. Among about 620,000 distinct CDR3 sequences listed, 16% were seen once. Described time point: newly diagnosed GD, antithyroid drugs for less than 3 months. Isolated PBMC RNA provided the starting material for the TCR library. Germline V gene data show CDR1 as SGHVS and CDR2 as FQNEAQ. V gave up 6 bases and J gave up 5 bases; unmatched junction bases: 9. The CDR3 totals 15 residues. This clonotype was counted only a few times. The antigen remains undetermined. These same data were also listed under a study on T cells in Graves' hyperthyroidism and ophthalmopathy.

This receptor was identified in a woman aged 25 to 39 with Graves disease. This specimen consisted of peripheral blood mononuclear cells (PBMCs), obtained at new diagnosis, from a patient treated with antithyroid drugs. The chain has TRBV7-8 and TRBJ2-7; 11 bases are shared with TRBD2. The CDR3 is CASRSTSGSNHEQYF. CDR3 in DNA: TGTGCCAGCAGATCTACTAGCGGGAGTAACCACGAGCAGTACTTC.